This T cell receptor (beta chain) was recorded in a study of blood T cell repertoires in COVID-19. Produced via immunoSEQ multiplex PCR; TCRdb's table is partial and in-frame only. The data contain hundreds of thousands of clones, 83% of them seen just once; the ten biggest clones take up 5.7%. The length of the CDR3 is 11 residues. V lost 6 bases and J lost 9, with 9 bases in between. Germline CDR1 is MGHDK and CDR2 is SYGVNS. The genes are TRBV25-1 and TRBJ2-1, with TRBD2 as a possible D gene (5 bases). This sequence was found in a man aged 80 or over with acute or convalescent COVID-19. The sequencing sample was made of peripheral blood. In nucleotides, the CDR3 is TGTGCCAGCAGACTAGATCTTGAGCAGTTCTTC. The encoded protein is CASRLDLEQFF.